The present TCR beta chain was sequenced within a study of shared clonotypes between healthy human individuals. The study, taken as a whole, reports: The low donor count limited represented genetic and exposure-history diversity.

Healthy HIV-negative adults without recent acute infections or vaccinations served as donors. The genomic DNA of each subset was split evenly across several immunoSEQ plates. In replicate PCRs of unsorted PBMC, approximately 0.3 ug DNA, around 30,000 T cell genomes, was used. TCRdb's table, derived via immunoSEQ multiplex PCR, lists solely in-frame clones and lacks some. The sample contains about 490,000 clones, around 73% of which appear only once. This clone was counted a few times. Its specificity is not known. The germline V and J ends were trimmed by 6 bases and 3 bases, with 5 bases remaining between them. Germline V CDR1 and CDR2: MNHEY, SVGAGI. The CDR3 totals 11 residues.

The clonotype was recovered from a woman between 40 and 55 years old in good health. Some clones in this sample may be carry-over from other donors' samples. The specimen sequenced was PBMCs. The chain recombines TRBV6-5 with TRBJ1-2, with D unresolved. The CDR3 coding sequence is TGTGCCAGCAGGAAGGACTATGGCTACACCTTC. Translating it yields CASRKDYGYTF.